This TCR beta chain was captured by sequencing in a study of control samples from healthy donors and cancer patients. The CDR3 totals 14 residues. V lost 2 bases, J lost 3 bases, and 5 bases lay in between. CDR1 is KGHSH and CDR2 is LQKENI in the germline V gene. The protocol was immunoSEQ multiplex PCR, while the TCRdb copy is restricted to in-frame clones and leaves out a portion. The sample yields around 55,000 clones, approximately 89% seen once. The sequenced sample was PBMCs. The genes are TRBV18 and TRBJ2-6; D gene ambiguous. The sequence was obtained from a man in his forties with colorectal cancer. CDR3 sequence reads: CASSPLDGANVLTF. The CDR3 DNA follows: TGTGCCAGCTCACCATTGGATGGGGCCAACGTCCTGACTTTC.